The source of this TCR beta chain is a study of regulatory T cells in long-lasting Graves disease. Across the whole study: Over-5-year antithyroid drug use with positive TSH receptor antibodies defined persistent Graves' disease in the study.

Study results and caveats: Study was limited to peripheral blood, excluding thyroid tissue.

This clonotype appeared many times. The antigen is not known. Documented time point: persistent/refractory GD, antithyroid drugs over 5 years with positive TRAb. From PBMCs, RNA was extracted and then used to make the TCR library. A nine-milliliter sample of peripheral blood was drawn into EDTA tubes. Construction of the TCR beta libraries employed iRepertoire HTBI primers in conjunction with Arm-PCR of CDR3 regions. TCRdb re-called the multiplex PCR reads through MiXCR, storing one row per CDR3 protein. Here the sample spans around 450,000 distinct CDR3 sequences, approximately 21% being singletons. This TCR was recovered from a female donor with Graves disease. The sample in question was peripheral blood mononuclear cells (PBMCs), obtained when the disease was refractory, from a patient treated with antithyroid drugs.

The CDR3 loop is CASSFGQGASGYTF. In DNA, the CDR3 is TGCGCCAGCAGCTTTGGACAGGGGGCGTCTGGCTACACCTTC. V usage is TRBV5-1 and J usage is TRBJ1-2; 11 bases are shared with TRBD1. The CDR3 runs to 14 residues. J lost 7 bases, V lost 2 bases, and 4 bases had no gene match. In germline, CDR1 is SGHRS, CDR2 YFSETQ.